These T cell receptor beta chains were read from a single sample in a study of cytomegalovirus exposure and HLA in healthy donors. Repertoires were generated with immunoSEQ multiplex PCR, while TCRdb's copy carries only in-frame clones and drops some. The repertoire consists of about 220,000 clones, with more than 60% occurring once and the leading ten covering approximately 1.9%. Source material: PBMCs. All receptors derive from a woman aged 25 to 39 in good health and CMV-seronegative. Each CDR3 is given with its conserved first and last residue. The order of the fields is clone size, V gene, D gene, J gene, CDR3 protein, CDR3 DNA. D genes are given only for firm matches. Not every row has a clone size; where given, it reads once, few, many or a size class.

clone_size: -; v_call: TRBV7-7; d_call: TRBD2; j_call: TRBJ2-1; cdr3_aa: CASSPLAGLYNEQFF; cdr3_nt: TGTGCTAGCAGCCCTCTAGCGGGACTGTACAATGAGCAGTTCTTC
clone_size: -; v_call: TRBV27; d_call: TRBD1; j_call: TRBJ2-5; cdr3_aa: CASGPWTGAQETQYF; cdr3_nt: TGTGCCAGCGGGCCGTGGACAGGGGCGCAAGAGACCCAGTACTTC
clone_size: once; v_call: TRBV23-1; d_call: TRBD1; j_call: TRBJ1-5; cdr3_aa: CASSQSRTGDQPQHF; cdr3_nt: TGCGCCAGCAGTCAATCAAGGACAGGAGATCAGCCCCAGCATTTT
clone_size: -; v_call: TRBV7-2; d_call: TRBD2; j_call: TRBJ2-1; cdr3_aa: CASSLGGGRAVSYNEQFF; cdr3_nt: TGTGCCAGCAGCTTAGGGGGGGGGAGGGCCGTATCCTACAATGAGCAGTTCTTC
clone_size: few; v_call: TRBV11-3; d_call: TRBD1; j_call: TRBJ1-1; cdr3_aa: CASSYQGASTEAFF; cdr3_nt: TGTGCCAGCAGCTATCAGGGGGCAAGCACTGAAGCTTTCTTT
clone_size: -; v_call: TRBV9; d_call: -; j_call: TRBJ2-7; cdr3_aa: CASSPWGPDYEQYF; cdr3_nt: TGTGCCAGCAGCCCATGGGGCCCGGACTACGAGCAGTACTTC
clone_size: -; v_call: TRBV27; d_call: TRBD2; j_call: TRBJ2-2; cdr3_aa: CASSPGLAGGPTGELFF; cdr3_nt: TGTGCCAGCAGTCCCGGACTAGCGGGAGGTCCCACCGGGGAGCTGTTTTTT
clone_size: -; v_call: TRBV30; d_call: -; j_call: TRBJ1-2; cdr3_aa: CAWSFDIWGLGGYTF; cdr3_nt: TGTGCCTGGAGTTTTGATATTTGGGGGCTAGGTGGCTACACCTTC
clone_size: -; v_call: TRBV7-2; d_call: TRBD2; j_call: TRBJ2-5; cdr3_aa: CASTPFGGGQETQYF; cdr3_nt: TGTGCCAGCACCCCTTTTGGGGGAGGGCAAGAGACCCAGTACTTC
clone_size: -; v_call: TRBV7-7; d_call: -; j_call: TRBJ2-2; cdr3_aa: CASSLAPRDTGELFF; cdr3_nt: TGTGCTAGCAGCTTAGCCCCTCGAGACACCGGGGAGCTGTTTTTT
clone_size: -; v_call: TRBV6-1; d_call: -; j_call: TRBJ2-7; cdr3_aa: CASSEMQGPTYEQYF; cdr3_nt: TGTGCCAGCAGTGAGATGCAGGGCCCAACCTACGAGCAGTACTTC
clone_size: -; v_call: TRBV7-9; d_call: -; j_call: TRBJ1-4; cdr3_aa: CASSQREGKLFF; cdr3_nt: TGTGCCAGCAGCCAGCGAGAAGGAAAACTGTTTTTT
clone_size: -; v_call: TRBV5-4; d_call: -; j_call: TRBJ2-7; cdr3_aa: CASSLVDTLYEQYF; cdr3_nt: TGTGCCAGCAGCTTGGTAGACACCCTCTACGAGCAGTACTTC
clone_size: -; v_call: TRBV7-9; d_call: TRBD1; j_call: TRBJ1-1; cdr3_aa: CASSDRGLEAFF; cdr3_nt: TGTGCCAGCAGCGACAGGGGGCTGGAAGCTTTCTTT
clone_size: -; v_call: TRBV7-7; d_call: TRBD2; j_call: TRBJ2-1; cdr3_aa: CASSPSLAGDYNEQFF; cdr3_nt: TGTGCTAGCAGCCCCTCCCTAGCGGGAGATTATAATGAGCAGTTCTTC
clone_size: -; v_call: TRBV7-2; d_call: TRBD2; j_call: TRBJ2-1; cdr3_aa: CASSGSLAGREFF; cdr3_nt: TGTGCCAGCAGCGGCTCACTAGCGGGACGGGAGTTCTTC
clone_size: -; v_call: TRBV18; d_call: -; j_call: TRBJ1-3; cdr3_aa: CASSVDSSNGNTIYF; cdr3_nt: TGTGCCAGCTCAGTCGACAGTTCGAATGGAAACACCATATATTTT
clone_size: few; v_call: TRBV6-6; d_call: -; j_call: TRBJ1-6; cdr3_aa: CASSYSGGDNSPLHF; cdr3_nt: TGTGCCAGCAGTTACTCAGGGGGAGATAATTCACCCCTCCACTTT
clone_size: -; v_call: TRBV7-9; d_call: TRBD2; j_call: TRBJ2-1; cdr3_aa: CSSSSGGAHNEQFF; cdr3_nt: TGTTCCAGCAGCTCCGGGGGGGCCCACAATGAGCAGTTCTTC
clone_size: -; v_call: TRBV5-6; d_call: -; j_call: TRBJ1-1; cdr3_aa: CASSPEGGWAEAFF; cdr3_nt: TGTGCCAGCAGCCCGGAGGGGGGGTGGGCTGAAGCTTTCTTT
clone_size: -; v_call: TRBV5-8; d_call: TRBD1; j_call: TRBJ2-2; cdr3_aa: CASSLTHRGGTGELFF; cdr3_nt: TGTGCCAGCAGCTTGACTCACAGGGGTGGCACCGGGGAGCTGTTTTTT
clone_size: -; v_call: TRBV10-3; d_call: -; j_call: TRBJ2-5; cdr3_aa: CAIRPDREGTPRYF; cdr3_nt: TGTGCCATCAGGCCGGACAGGGAGGGGACTCCCCGTTACTTC
clone_size: few; v_call: TRBV5-8; d_call: -; j_call: TRBJ2-5; cdr3_aa: CASSQEGQAQETQYF; cdr3_nt: TGTGCCAGCAGCCAAGAGGGACAAGCACAAGAGACCCAGTACTTC
clone_size: -; v_call: TRBV6-4; d_call: TRBD1; j_call: TRBJ1-6; cdr3_aa: CASSVEAGGRGPLHF; cdr3_nt: TGTGCCAGCAGTGTCGAGGCAGGGGGCAGGGGACCCCTCCACTTT
clone_size: -; v_call: TRBV7-9; d_call: TRBD1; j_call: TRBJ2-2; cdr3_aa: CASSGGTGGTGELFF; cdr3_nt: TGTGCCAGCAGCGGGGGGACAGGGGGCACCGGGGAGCTGTTTTTT
clone_size: -; v_call: TRBV7-9; d_call: TRBD1; j_call: TRBJ1-4; cdr3_aa: CASSLDRVGEKLFF; cdr3_nt: TGTGCCAGCAGCTTGGACAGGGTGGGAGAAAAACTGTTTTTT
clone_size: -; v_call: TRBV5-6; d_call: -; j_call: TRBJ2-1; cdr3_aa: CASSLTSMYEQFF; cdr3_nt: TGTGCCAGCAGCTTGACTAGCATGTATGAGCAGTTCTTC
clone_size: -; v_call: TRBV19; d_call: -; j_call: TRBJ2-1; cdr3_aa: CASTPTSGTYNEQFF; cdr3_nt: TGTGCCAGTACCCCGACTAGTGGGACCTACAATGAGCAGTTCTTC
clone_size: -; v_call: TRBV18; d_call: -; j_call: TRBJ2-2; cdr3_aa: CASSPPGIAGELFF; cdr3_nt: TGTGCCAGCTCACCCCCAGGGATTGCCGGGGAGCTGTTTTTT
clone_size: -; v_call: TRBV2; d_call: -; j_call: TRBJ2-3; cdr3_aa: CASSENRALVTDAQYF; cdr3_nt: TGTGCCAGCAGTGAAAACAGGGCCCTAGTCACAGATGCGCAGTATTTT
clone_size: -; v_call: TRBV28; d_call: -; j_call: TRBJ1-2; cdr3_aa: CASTFVRGGGWVYGYTF; cdr3_nt: TGTGCCAGCACATTCGTCAGAGGGGGGGGGTGGGTCTATGGCTACACCTTC
clone_size: -; v_call: TRBV5-6; d_call: -; j_call: TRBJ1-1; cdr3_aa: CASSLGPSLGSNTEAFF; cdr3_nt: TGTGCCAGCAGCTTGGGACCATCACTGGGCTCGAACACTGAAGCTTTCTTT
clone_size: -; v_call: TRBV5-5; d_call: -; j_call: TRBJ2-5; cdr3_aa: CASSQEDSTKQYF; cdr3_nt: TGTGCCAGCAGCCAAGAGGACAGTACTAAGCAGTACTTC
clone_size: -; v_call: TRBV7-6; d_call: -; j_call: TRBJ1-5; cdr3_aa: CDSRFQFNQPQHF; cdr3_nt: TGTGACAGCAGATTTCAGTTTAATCAGCCCCAGCATTTT
clone_size: -; v_call: TRBV7-8; d_call: TRBD1; j_call: TRBJ1-2; cdr3_aa: CASSPSTPGQDNYGYTF; cdr3_nt: TGTGCCAGCAGCCCGTCAACCCCTGGACAGGACAACTATGGCTACACCTTC
clone_size: -; v_call: TRBV6-1; d_call: -; j_call: TRBJ1-2; cdr3_aa: CATRFEGRVYGYTF; cdr3_nt: TGTGCCACCAGGTTTGAGGGGAGGGTCTATGGCTACACCTTC
clone_size: once; v_call: TRBV18; d_call: -; j_call: TRBJ1-1; cdr3_aa: CALRQGLDTEAFF; cdr3_nt: TGTGCCCTTCGGCAGGGGTTGGACACTGAAGCTTTCTTT
clone_size: -; v_call: TRBV5-1; d_call: -; j_call: TRBJ2-1; cdr3_aa: CASSLENGRPFF; cdr3_nt: TGCGCCAGCAGCTTGGAGAACGGGAGACCGTTCTTC
clone_size: -; v_call: TRBV25-1; d_call: -; j_call: TRBJ1-2; cdr3_aa: CASSPIGAGDYGYTF; cdr3_nt: TGTGCCAGCAGTCCTATAGGGGCAGGGGACTATGGCTACACCTTC
clone_size: -; v_call: TRBV6-6; d_call: TRBD2; j_call: TRBJ2-5; cdr3_aa: CATGLAGETQYF; cdr3_nt: TGTGCCACCGGACTAGCGGGAGAGACCCAGTACTTC